These 29 T cell receptor beta chains came from one sample sequenced in a study of regulatory T cells in long-lasting Graves disease. Documented time point: persistent/refractory GD, antithyroid drugs over 5 years with positive TRAb. The TCR library was made from RNA extracted from PBMCs. Construction of TCR beta libraries relied on iRepertoire HTBI primers and on Arm-PCR targeting CDR3 regions. MiXCR, run by TCRdb on the multiplex PCR reads, gives a single entry per CDR3 protein. The table records approximately 290,000 distinct CDR3 sequences, 22% of them present only once. The starting material was peripheral blood mononuclear cells (PBMCs), obtained when the disease was refractory, from a patient treated with antithyroid drugs. The receptors shown here come from a female donor with Graves disease.

This chain joins TRBV30 and TRBJ2-2; a weak D match, TRBD1 (5 bases). Per the germline V gene, CDR1 is GTSNPN and CDR2 is SVGIG (reference sequence). Trimming took 1 base from V and 0 from J, leaving 9 bases between them. The CDR3 is 15 residues long. The CDR3 region is CAWSANRPNTGELFF. Here the CDR3 DNA reads TGTGCCTGGAGTGCGAACAGGCCGAACACCGGGGAGCTGTTTTTT.

The sample holds many counts of this clonotype. The chain is built from TRBV12-3 or TRBV12-4 and TRBJ2-7; no clear D gene. V was clipped by 6 bases and J by 6 bases, with 12 bases between them. This CDR3 has 12 residues. The CDR3 is CASSFVRGEQYF. As DNA, the CDR3 is TGTGCCAGCAGCTTTGTACGAGGCGAGCAGTACTTC.

Ten or more counts support this clonotype. The V call is TRBV7-2, the J call TRBJ2-7; no firm D call. The CDR3 length is 13 residues. Germline values: CDR1 SGHTA, CDR2 FQGNSA. Deletions cut 3 bases from V and 0 bases from J, with 6 bases between. The CDR3 DNA follows: TGTGCCAGCAGCTTTGGCGTCTCCTACGAGCAGTACTTC. This encodes CASSFGVSYEQYF.

This clonotype has a count of ten or more. The chain uses TRBV20-1 and TRBJ2-2; no reliable D call. Deletions cut 6 bases from V and 6 bases from J, with 14 bases between. The CDR3 contains 13 residues. Germline assignment: CDR1 DFQATT and CDR2 SNEGSKA (reference sequence). The CDR3 here is CSALRPGPGELFF. The CDR3 nucleotides read TGCAGTGCCCTACGACCCGGTCCCGGGGAGCTGTTTTTT.

The CDR3 sequence: CASSQYFPDRNYGYTF. CDR3 DNA: TGCGCCAGCAGCCAATATTTTCCCGACAGAAACTATGGCTACACCTTC. This chain joins TRBV4-3 and TRBJ1-2, with D tentatively TRBD1 (5 bases). The CDR3 sequence is 16 residues long. V lost 2 bases, J lost 2 bases, and 15 bases lay in between. Germline V lookup: CDR1 LGHNA, CDR2 YSLEER.

Many counts were recorded for this clonotype. The V gene is TRBV18, the J gene TRBJ1-6; D possibly corresponds to TRBD1 (6 bases). V was clipped by 5 bases and J by 10 bases, with 15 bases between them. Germline-derived CDR1 and CDR2 are KGHSH and LQKENI. The CDR3 is made up of 14 amino acids. In DNA form, the CDR3 reads TGTGCCAGCTCAAAGGACAGTCTCCGGTCACCCCTCCACTTT. This encodes CASSKDSLRSPLHF.

In its sample, this clonotype was seen a few times. V usage is TRBV2 and J usage is TRBJ2-1, with a tentative D call TRBD2 (5 bases). Germline CDR1 is SNHLY and CDR2 is FYNNEI. Deletions cut 2 bases from V and 4 bases from J, with 12 bases between. The CDR3 loop spans 15 amino acids. The CDR3 DNA reads as TGTGCCAGCAGTGAACGGGGTCCGCTTTACAATGAGCAGTTCTTC. Its translation is CASSERGPLYNEQFF.

Only a few counts were recorded for this clonotype. This sequence joins TRBV28 and TRBJ2-3; 8 nucleotides agree with TRBD2. J gave up 3 bases and V 2 bases, and 1 base lay outside the gene matches. This CDR3 has 14 amino acids. Germline CDR1 and CDR2: MDHEN and SYDVKM. The CDR3 coding sequence is TGTGCCAGCAGTTTACTAGCGGGTACAGATACGCAGTATTTT. Protein: CASSLLAGTDTQYF.

This clonotype appeared many times. The CDR3 sequence is CSVPPRGQGEAFF. The CDR3 nucleotides are TGCAGTGTTCCTCCTAGGGGACAGGGGGAAGCTTTCTTT. The chain carries TRBV20-1 and TRBJ1-1; 10 bases map to TRBD1. The V segment lost 7 bases and the J segment 8 bases; nucleotides outside the gene matches: 10. This CDR3 has 13 amino acids. Per germline, CDR1 DFQATT and CDR2 SNEGSKA (reference sequence).

With regard to this clonotype: This clone may be a read error of a much larger clone one base away. This chain connects TRBV6-1 to TRBJ2-7; D remains unclear. The CDR3 is 15 amino acids. CDR1 and CDR2 (germline): MNHNS, SASEGT. Trimming took off 6 bases at V and 3 bases at J, with 18 bases between the two ends. CDR3 sequence (DNA): TGTGCCAGCAGGCCCCGAGGCAGGAGCTACTACGAGCAGTACTTC. Its protein product is CASRPRGRSYYEQYF.

The rearrangement joins TRBV18 to TRBJ1-2; D gene unclear. CDR1 is KGHSH, CDR2 LQKENI, per germline. The CDR3 runs 12 residues. V lost 1 base and J 3 bases, leaving 3 bases between the germline ends. DNA of the CDR3: TGTGCCAGCTCACCACAGGACTATGGCTACACCTTC. As protein: CASSPQDYGYTF.

The V gene is TRBV4-3, the J gene TRBJ2-7; D uncertain. Germline V CDR1 and CDR2: LGHNA, YSLEER. This CDR3 region has 15 residues. V lost 1 base and J lost 3, with 13 bases in between. CDR3 in DNA: TGCGCCAGCAGCCAAGGTTTCAGTACCAACTACGAGCAGTACTTC. It encodes CASSQGFSTNYEQYF.

As concerns this clonotype: This may arise from a read error, as a much more abundant clone is one base away. The chain employs TRBV28 and TRBJ1-2, with no clear D. The CDR3 totals 11 residues. Deletions cut 6 bases from V and 7 bases from J, with 9 bases between. The germline V gene has CDR1 MDHEN and CDR2 SYDVKM. The CDR3 is CASSFGVGYTF. The CDR3 DNA reads TGTGCCAGCAGCTTTGGGGTTGGCTACACCTTC.

This clonotype turned up a few times. The chain is built from TRBV18 and TRBJ1-1, with D unresolved. V was cut by 2 bases and J by 5 bases, with 15 bases left in between. Germline loops: CDR1 KGHSH, CDR2 LQKENI. The CDR3 has 15 amino acids. CDR3 in DNA: TGTGCCAGCTCACCAAACGGGCTAACCCCGACTGAAGCTTTCTTT. It translates to CASSPNGLTPTEAFF.

The table lists this clonotype with a few counts. The gene calls are TRBV6-1 and TRBJ2-2, with D unclear. Between the trimmed V and J ends, which lost 6 bases and 0 bases, there was a span of 14 bases. The CDR3 has 16 amino acids. The germline gives CDR1 MNHNS, CDR2 SASEGT. CDR3 sequence: CASSQKDPANTGELFF. The DNA of the CDR3 is TGTGCCAGCAGCCAGAAGGACCCCGCGAACACCGGGGAGCTGTTTTTT.

This clonotype occurred many times. The chain employs TRBV3-1 and TRBJ2-5; D possibly corresponds to TRBD1 (5 bases). The CDR3 loop spans 13 amino acids. V was clipped by 0 bases and J by 9 bases, with 11 bases between them. From germline, CDR1 is LGHDT and CDR2 YNNKEL (reference sequence). The CDR3 nucleotides are TGTGCCAGCAGCCAAGATCGAAGGGGTTCCCAGTACTTC. The encoded protein is CASSQDRRGSQYF.

This clonotype was seen a few times. The rearrangement uses TRBV28 and TRBJ1-6, with 8 bases identical to TRBD1. Per germline, CDR1 MDHEN and CDR2 SYDVKM. The CDR3 extends over 14 amino acids. V shed 5 bases, J shed 10 bases, and the junction held 7 bases outside the gene matches. CDR3 in DNA: TGTGCCAGCAGTGGTGGACAGGGCTGGTCACCCCTCCACTTT. It is translated as CASSGGQGWSPLHF.

This clonotype was seen a single time. V usage is TRBV6-1 and J usage is TRBJ2-7; 15 bases map to TRBD2. This CDR3 has 13 residues. V lost 10 bases, J lost 6 bases, and 4 bases stayed unmatched. Germline V lookup: CDR1 MNHNS, CDR2 SASEGT. CDR3 bases: TGTGCCACCGGGACTAGCGGGAGGTCCGAGCAGTACTTC. As protein: CATGTSGRSEQYF.

This clonotype came up many times. The rearrangement joins TRBV28 to TRBJ1-2; TRBD1 might be the D (6 bases). Trimming left V 6 bases short and J 4 bases short, with 12 bases between. This CDR3 has 13 residues. CDR1 is MDHEN, CDR2 SYDVKM, per germline. The CDR3 is CASSQMDSYGYTF. The CDR3 coding sequence is TGTGCCAGCAGCCAGATGGACAGCTATGGCTACACCTTC.

This chain connects TRBV6-2 or TRBV6-3 to TRBJ1-3; perhaps TRBD1 as D (6 bases). The germline gives CDR1 MNHEY, CDR2 SVGEGT. Trimming took 4 bases from V and 0 from J, leaving 13 bases between them. The CDR3 totals 16 residues. This CDR3 reads CASSSGQRVSGNTIYF. The CDR3 DNA reads TGTGCCAGCAGTTCCGGACAGAGGGTCTCTGGAAACACCATATATTTT.

This clonotype was observed a handful of times. This chain uses TRBV28 with TRBJ2-1, with D unclear. Between the trimmed V and J ends, which lost 6 bases and 0 bases, there was a span of 21 bases. Germline CDR1 reads MDHEN; CDR2 reads SYDVKM. This CDR3 contains 18 residues. CDR3 sequence reads: CASSRTLLTHSSYNEQFF. The CDR3 DNA reads TGTGCCAGCAGCCGAACCCTACTAACTCATAGCTCCTACAATGAGCAGTTCTTC.

This clonotype was recorded many times. CDR3 nucleotide sequence: TGTGCCAGCACCAGGGGGGGTGTGGGCGAAAAACTGTTTTTT. This sequence encodes CASTRGGVGEKLFF. V is TRBV28 and J is TRBJ1-4; 7 nucleotides match TRBD1. V lost 7 bases to trimming and J lost 8 bases; unmatched junction nucleotides: 10. Germline V CDR1 and CDR2: MDHEN, SYDVKM. The CDR3 has 14 residues.

This clonotype was counted ten times or more. The chain carries TRBV28 and TRBJ2-5; unclear D gene. V was pared by 5 bases and J by 5 bases, with 12 bases between. Germline V gene lookup returns CDR1 MDHEN and CDR2 SYDVKM. The CDR3 totals 13 residues. The CDR3 DNA sequence: TGTGCCAGCAGTCTGAAAAGCGTCGAGACCCAGTACTTC. Amino acid sequence: CASSLKSVETQYF. The full variable domain, completed using reference TRBV28 and TRBJ2-5, is DVKVTQSSRYLVKRTGEKVFLECVQDMDHENMFWYRQDPGLGLRLIYFSYDVKMKEKGDIPEGYSVSREKKERFSLILESASTNQTSMYLCASSLKSVETQYFGPGTRLLVL.

J is TRBJ2-7 and V is TRBV28; D is ambiguous. V lost 6 bases, J lost 1 base, and 16 bases lay in between. The CDR3 extends over 15 amino acids. Germline assignment: CDR1 MDHEN and CDR2 SYDVKM. The CDR3 coding sequence is TGTGCCAGCAGCTCAGGACCGGAGCCATCCTACGAGCAGTACTTC. As protein: CASSSGPEPSYEQYF.

Many counts were recorded for this clonotype. For the CDR3, the DNA is TGTGCCAGCATCCCACTAGCGGGAATGAGCTACGAGCAGTACTTC. Protein product: CASIPLAGMSYEQYF. V is TRBV2 and J is TRBJ2-7, with TRBD2 matching 10 bases. In germline, CDR1 is SNHLY, CDR2 FYNNEI. The trim removed 7 bases at V and 3 bases at J, leaving 9 bases unmatched. The CDR3 runs to 15 residues.

The chain links TRBV19 to TRBJ2-7, with 11 nucleotides matching TRBD2. The V gene's germline CDR1 is LNHDA and CDR2 SQIVND (reference sequence). The CDR3 covers 15 residues. V gave up 4 bases and J gave up 3 bases; unmatched junction bases: 5. The CDR3 bases are TGTGCCAGTAGTACCGGGACTAGCGGTATCTACGAGCAGTACTTC. It is translated as CASSTGTSGIYEQYF.

In its sample, this clonotype was seen many times. The chain links TRBV7-9 to TRBJ1-1; D not resolved. V lost 4 bases, J lost 5 bases, and 8 bases lay in between. Germline CDR1 and CDR2: SEHNR and FQNEAQ (reference sequence). The CDR3 sequence is 12 residues long. In nucleotides, the CDR3 is TGTGCCAGCAGCTCCTTCAGTACTGAAGCTTTCTTT. Protein sequence: CASSSFSTEAFF.

This clonotype was detected once. The V and J genes are TRBV11-3 and TRBJ2-4, with D possibly TRBD2 on 7 matching bases. The CDR3 loop spans 15 amino acids. Germline V gene data show CDR1 as SGHNT and CDR2 as YENEEA. V was trimmed by 4 bases and J by 3 bases, leaving 13 bases between them. CDR3 coding DNA: TGTGCCAGCAGCTCCCAAAGGGGGGGCAAAAACATTCAGTACTTC. Its translation: CASSSQRGGKNIQYF.

This clonotype showed up many times. The chain employs TRBV30 and TRBJ2-7, with no clear D. Germline-derived CDR1 and CDR2 are GTSNPN and SVGIG (reference sequence). CDR3 length: 11 amino acids. V was trimmed by 3 bases and J by 7 bases, leaving 10 bases between them. In nucleotides, the CDR3 is TGTGCCTGGAGCTCCGAGGTGGAGCAGTACTTC. It specifies CAWSSEVEQYF.